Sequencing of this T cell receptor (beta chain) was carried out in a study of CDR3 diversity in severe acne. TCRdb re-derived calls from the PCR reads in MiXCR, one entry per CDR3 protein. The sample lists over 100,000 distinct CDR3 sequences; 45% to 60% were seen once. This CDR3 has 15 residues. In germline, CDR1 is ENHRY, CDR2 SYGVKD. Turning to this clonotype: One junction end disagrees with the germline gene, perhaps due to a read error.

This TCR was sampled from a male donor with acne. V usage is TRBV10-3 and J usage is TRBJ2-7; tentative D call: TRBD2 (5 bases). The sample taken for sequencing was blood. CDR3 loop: CAISESRGRSDEQYF. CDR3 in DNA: TGCGCCATCAGTGAGTCACGGGGAAGGTCCGACGAGCAGTACTTC.